Listed here are 21 T cell receptor beta chains from one sample, sequenced in a study of T cell responses to AZD1222 COVID-19 vaccine. TCRdb's table, derived via immunoSEQ multiplex PCR, lists solely in-frame clones and lacks some. This sample has about 120,000 clones, with around 90% found just once. The source was peripheral blood, collected on day 0 of AZD1222 vaccination. The receptors here all came from an adult in good health.

J is TRBJ1-1 and V is TRBV5-1; unclear D gene. CDR1 SGHRS and CDR2 YFSETQ come from the germline V gene. Trimming shortened V by 4 bases and J by 3 bases, and 10 bases separated the two germline ends. The CDR3 runs 13 residues. As DNA, the CDR3 is TGCGCCAGCAGCCTCGGAGGAGACACTGAAGCTTTCTTT. Encoded protein: CASSLGGDTEAFF.

This clone was observed once. CDR3 in amino acids: CASSQRGVDPDTQYF. CDR3 DNA sequence: TGTGCCAGCAGCCAACGAGGAGTCGACCCAGATACGCAGTATTTT. This chain uses TRBV9 with TRBJ2-3; unclear D gene. The CDR3 loop spans 15 amino acids. Trimming took off 4 bases at V and 4 bases at J, with 16 bases between the two ends. Germline assignment: CDR1 SGDLS and CDR2 YYNGEE.

V gene TRBV18 combines with J gene TRBJ1-3, with D tentatively TRBD1 (6 bases). CDR1 and CDR2 (germline): KGHSH, LQKENI. V lost 6 bases and J 0 bases, leaving 9 bases between the germline ends. The CDR3 is 14 residues long. The CDR3 here is CASSRGSSGNTIYF. The CDR3 DNA follows: TGTGCCAGCTCCAGGGGCAGCTCTGGAAACACCATATATTTT.

The chain couples TRBV7-6 to TRBJ1-4, with unresolved D. This CDR3 is built from 14 residues. The germline CDR1 and CDR2 sequences are SGHVS and FNYEAQ. Trimming shortened V by 1 base and J by 5 bases, and 8 bases separated the two germline ends. CDR3 coding DNA: TGTGCCAGCAGCTTAGGAAGGGAAAATGAAAAACTGTTTTTT. Amino acids: CASSLGRENEKLFF.

The V call is TRBV9, the J call TRBJ1-2; maybe TRBD1 (5 bases). CDR1 SGDLS and CDR2 YYNGEE come from the germline V gene. The V end lost 4 bases, the J end lost 0 bases, and 13 bases lay between the germline ends. This CDR3 contains 15 residues. The CDR3 coding sequence is TGTGCCAGCAGCTGGGGGACTGAAGCTAACTATGGCTACACCTTC. This translates into CASSWGTEANYGYTF.

V and J are TRBV6-5 and TRBJ1-2, with unresolved D. The V gene's germline CDR1 is MNHEY and CDR2 SVGAGI. Trimming took 9 bases from V and 0 from J, leaving 11 bases between them. This CDR3 is 13 amino acids long. The CDR3 sequence is CASRPGANYGYTF. CDR3 in DNA: TGTGCCAGTCGACCAGGTGCTAACTATGGCTACACCTTC.

This chain connects TRBV27 to TRBJ2-1; D ambiguous. The CDR3 covers 13 residues. From germline, CDR1 is MNHEY and CDR2 SMNVEV (reference sequence). Trimming shortened V by 5 bases and J by 9 bases, and 14 bases separated the two germline ends. CDR3: CASSPSAPGEQFF. For the CDR3, the DNA is TGTGCCAGCAGTCCCTCAGCCCCAGGTGAGCAGTTCTTC.

The chain couples TRBV21-1 to TRBJ2-5; TRBD1 was called by the table and not checked on the DNA. TRBV21-1 is labeled a pseudogene. The CDR3 is 17 amino acids. The CDR3 DNA reads as TGTGCCAGCAGCCCGGCGGTCTGGGACAGGGGAGGAGAGACCCAGTACTTC. Protein sequence: CASSPAVWDRGGETQYF.

This sequence joins TRBV24-1 and TRBJ1-1; D unclear. There are 13 residues in the CDR3. Germline values: CDR1 KGHDR, CDR2 SFDVKD. Trimming took off 2 bases at V and 6 bases at J, with 9 bases between the two ends. The CDR3 DNA is TGTGCCACCAGTGATTGGGAATCGGCTGAAGCTTTCTTT. Translated: CATSDWESAEAFF.

V is TRBV29-1 and J is TRBJ2-2; D gene unclear. Germline-derived CDR1 and CDR2 are SQVTM and ANQGSEA. V was shortened by 4 bases and J by 6 bases, with 9 bases between the two germline ends. The CDR3 is made up of 12 amino acids. The CDR3 DNA reads as TGCAGCGTTGCGTGGGGTTCCGGGGAGCTGTTTTTT. Translation gives CSVAWGSGELFF.

The DNA of the CDR3 is TGTGCCAGCTCACCACCCTACCGAAGGACAGGGGGGGAGGGAACTGAAGCTTTCTTT. It codes for CASSPPYRRTGGEGTEAFF. The chain recombines TRBV18 with TRBJ1-1, with TRBD1 matching over 10 bases. Germline CDR1 reads KGHSH; CDR2 reads LQKENI. Trimming took 0 bases from V and 5 from J; bases not matched to a gene: 15. The CDR3 is 19 residues long.

The gene calls are TRBV15 and TRBJ2-4; 7 nucleotides align to TRBD1. Germline lookup yields CDR1 LNHNV and CDR2 YYDKDF (reference sequence). V lost 1 base and J lost 9; bases outside the gene matches: 9. This CDR3 spans 15 amino acids. This CDR3 reads CATSRGGQSLGIQYF. The CDR3 DNA is TGTGCCACCAGCAGAGGGGGACAGTCACTTGGCATTCAGTACTTC.

This chain links TRBV3-1 (or the pseudogene TRBV3-2) with TRBJ1-4; D remains unclear. Germline CDR1 LGHDT, CDR2 YNNKEL (reference sequence). V lost 1 base and J 0 bases, leaving 6 bases between the germline ends. The CDR3 runs 15 residues. The CDR3 bases are TGTGCCAGCAGCCAAGGCCCGGCAACTAATGAAAAACTGTTTTTT. It yields the protein CASSQGPATNEKLFF.

In nucleotides, the CDR3 is TGTGCCAGCAGTGGTCAAGGACTAGGGTCCTACAATGAGCAGTTCTTC. Its protein is CASSGQGLGSYNEQFF. V usage is TRBV2 and J usage is TRBJ2-1, with 7 bases that match TRBD2. The trim removed 4 bases at V and 1 base at J, leaving 7 bases unmatched. The germline V gene encodes CDR1 SNHLY and CDR2 FYNNEI. The CDR3 loop spans 16 amino acids.

This CDR3 reads CASSLAGASGNEQFF. CDR3 DNA: TGTGCCAGCAGCTTGGCCGGGGCTAGCGGTAATGAGCAGTTCTTC. The chain couples TRBV5-4 to TRBJ2-1; 7 nucleotides agree with TRBD2. V lost 0 bases and J lost 7; bases outside the gene matches: 7. The CDR3 runs 15 residues. CDR1 is SGHNT, CDR2 YYREEE, per germline (reference sequence).

The chain has TRBV27 and TRBJ2-5; 11 bases map to TRBD2. V lost 8 bases and J lost 2; bases outside the gene matches: 7. The CDR3 is made up of 15 amino acids. The germline CDR1 and CDR2 sequences are MNHEY and SMNVEV (reference sequence). CDR3 amino acids: CASGRLAGPQETQYF. CDR3 nucleotides: TGTGCCAGCGGAAGACTAGCGGGGCCGCAAGAGACCCAGTACTTC.

This rearrangement joins TRBV29-1 to TRBJ2-5; unclear D gene. The germline V gene encodes CDR1 SQVTM and CDR2 ANQGSEA. The CDR3 runs to 12 residues. Trimming took off 3 bases at V and 4 bases at J, with 9 bases between the two ends. This chain's CDR3 is CSVDSNTETQYF. CDR3 DNA: TGCAGCGTTGACAGTAATACAGAGACCCAGTACTTC.

V is TRBV7-9 and J is TRBJ2-5; a possible D gene is TRBD1 (5 bases). CDR3 size: 15 residues. The ends were cut back, 1 base at V and 2 bases at J, with 11 bases in the middle. Germline loops: CDR1 SEHNR, CDR2 FQNEAQ (reference sequence). The CDR3 spells CASSLDSGQQETQYF. As DNA, the CDR3 is TGTGCCAGCAGCTTAGATTCAGGACAACAAGAGACCCAGTACTTC.

The chain is built from TRBV11-3 and TRBJ2-3; 7 bases are a match to TRBD2. Germline CDR1 reads SGHNT; CDR2 reads YENEEA. V lost 5 bases and J lost 3; bases outside the gene matches: 17. The CDR3 length is 18 residues. The CDR3 protein is CASSLGVGRAGSTDTQYF. In DNA form, the CDR3 reads TGTGCCAGCAGCCTAGGGGTTGGGCGAGCGGGGAGTACAGATACGCAGTATTTT.

This sequence joins TRBV19 and TRBJ2-3; D is unclear. Germline loops: CDR1 LNHDA, CDR2 SQIVND (reference sequence). The CDR3 extends over 12 amino acids. Trimming removed 4 bases from V and 6 bases from J, with 8 bases in between. The CDR3, as DNA: TGTGCCAGTAGTAAAGGCCCCGATACGCAGTATTTT. Translated, it gives CASSKGPDTQYF.

DNA for the CDR3: TGTGCCAGCAGCCCCCTCGGACAGGGGACCTATGGCTACACCTTC. Amino acid sequence: CASSPLGQGTYGYTF. The chain employs TRBV7-8 and TRBJ1-2, with TRBD1 identical over 9 bases. Germline CDR1 is SGHVS and CDR2 is FQNEAQ. This CDR3 is 15 amino acids long. V lost 5 bases, J lost 4 bases, and 8 bases stayed unmatched.